The clone carrying this TCR beta chain was seen just once. Primed by a sample-barcoded 5' primer and a J-beta primer mix, a second PCR proceeded for about 6 to 12 cycles. TCRdb recomputed calls from the 5' RACE reads with MiXCR, one row per CDR3 protein. The table lists hundreds of thousands of distinct CDR3 sequences, more than 20% of them singletons. CDR3 length: 14 residues. Germline assignment: CDR1 SGDLS and CDR2 YYNGEE. Trimming cost V 0 bases and J 1 base, with 7 bases left between them. The source of the sample is a study of blood T cells in healthy people across ages. In addition, the sample was reused for a study of T cells of mothers and their children.

The chain combines TRBV9 with TRBJ2-5; a possible D gene is TRBD1 (6 bases). Specimen: blood. This clonotype originated in a boy aged 5-17 years in good health. The DNA of the CDR3 is TGTGCCAGCAGCGTAGTGGACAGCCAAGAGACCCAGTACTTC. Its translation is CASSVVDSQETQYF. The variable domain in full, with the rest retrieved from reference TRBV9 and TRBJ2-5, is DSGVTQTPKHLITATGQRVTLRCSPRSGDLSVYWYQQSLDQGLQFLIQYYNGEERAKGNILERFSAQQFPDLHSELNLSSLELGDSALYFCASSVVDSQETQYFGPGTRLLVL.